Listed below are T cell receptor beta chains from one sample, sequenced in a study of cytomegalovirus exposure and HLA in healthy donors. Libraries were prepared by immunoSEQ multiplex PCR; TCRdb keeps only in-frame clonotypes and omits some of them. This table holds some 210,000 clones, about 89% found once. Sequenced input: PBMCs. The receptors were sampled from a man in his thirties or forties in good health and CMV-seronegative. Both conserved end residues are part of each CDR3. D genes are given only for firm matches. The size of a clone is reported for some rows only, either as once, few or many, or as a class for expanded clones.

j_call d_call v_call clone_size cdr3_nt cdr3_aa
TRBJ1-6 . TRBV7-9 . TGTGCCAGCAGCTTAGTTGTTGAAGCCTTCTCCTATAATTCACCCCTCCACTTT CASSLVVEAFSYNSPLHF
TRBJ2-7 TRBD1 TRBV28 few TGTGCCACCGTCCGCCCGGGACAGACCTACGAGCAGTACTTC CATVRPGQTYEQYF
TRBJ2-1 TRBD2 TRBV15 . TGTGCCACCAGCAGTCAACGGGGCGGGAGGAGGAATGAGCAGTTCTTC CATSSQRGGRRNEQFF
TRBJ1-5 . TRBV4-1 . TGCGCCAGCAGCCAAGATTTTCGGGGAAATCAGCCCCAGCATTTT CASSQDFRGNQPQHF
TRBJ1-1 TRBD1 TRBV28 few TGTGCCAGCAGTGGGGGGACAGGGGCGGACACTGAAGCTTTCTTT CASSGGTGADTEAFF
TRBJ1-3 TRBD1 TRBV7-9 . TGTTCCAGCAGCTTAGTCCTCGGGACAGAAGGAAACACCATATATTTT CSSSLVLGTEGNTIYF
TRBJ1-1 TRBD1 TRBV28 . TGTGCCAGCAGTAAGACAGGGGGTCGGAACACTGAAGCTTTCTTT CASSKTGGRNTEAFF
TRBJ1-1 . TRBV18 . TGTGCCAGCTCACCACTCGCAGGGGCAACAGGGAACACTGAAGCTTTCTTT CASSPLAGATGNTEAFF
TRBJ1-1 TRBD1 TRBV29-1 . TGCAGCGTTGAGGCTCCCCCGACAGGGGACACTGAAGCTTTCTTT CSVEAPPTGDTEAFF
TRBJ2-7 . TRBV18 . TGTGCCAGCTCACCACCAAGGGGCGTCGAGCAGTACTTC CASSPPRGVEQYF
TRBJ1-5 . TRBV28 few TGTGCCGCGGCTCAAGGAGGTAGCAATCAGCCCCAGCATTTT CAAAQGGSNQPQHF
TRBJ2-7 . TRBV19 once TGTGCCAGTAGTATTAGTACCTTTCTGGGGCAGGTATCCTACGAGCAGTACTTC CASSISTFLGQVSYEQYF
TRBJ1-5 TRBD1 TRBV6-1 few TGTGCCAGCAGTGCCCAGGCGTTGGGGACAGGGCAGCCCCAGCATTTT CASSAQALGTGQPQHF
TRBJ1-5 . TRBV19 once TGTGCCAGTACTAGGGCGGGGGGGTACAATCAGCCCCAGCATTTT CASTRAGGYNQPQHF
TRBJ2-6 TRBD2 TRBV4-1 . TGCGCCAGCAGCCAAGTACTCGCGCGGGGGGCCGTCTCTGGGGCCAACGTCCTGACTTTC CASSQVLARGAVSGANVLTF
TRBJ2-2 . TRBV27 . TGTGCCAGCAGTCTCTTTGGGCCCGGGGAGCTGTTTTTT CASSLFGPGELFF
TRBJ2-7 TRBD2 TRBV28 . TGTGCCAGCAGTTTAGCTAGCGGGACCTACGAGCAGTACTTC CASSLASGTYEQYF
TRBJ1-2 TRBD1 TRBV5-6 . TGTGCCAGCAGCCTCGCCGGGACAGGACCCCGCTATGGCTACACCTTC CASSLAGTGPRYGYTF
TRBJ2-3 . TRBV7-2 . TGTGCCAGCAGCTTAGCGGGCCTCACAGATACGCAGTATTTT CASSLAGLTDTQYF
TRBJ2-7 TRBD2 TRBV5-4 . TGTGCCAGCAGCCCCAAGCGGGGTTCTGAGGCCGAGCAGTACTTC CASSPKRGSEAEQYF
TRBJ2-7 . TRBV30 . TGTGCCTGGAGGGAGACAGTCGAGCAGTACTTC CAWRETVEQYF
TRBJ2-5 . TRBV21-1 . TGTGCCAGCAGCAAACGATCAGGTCCCAAAGAGACCCAGTACTTC CASSKRSGPKETQYF
TRBJ2-7 . TRBV7-9 . TGTTCCAGCAGCTTTACTTCCGACTCCTACGAGCAGTACTTC CSSSFTSDSYEQYF
TRBJ2-5 . TRBV5-1 . TGCGCCAGCAGCTTGGCCGTCGGACTCCCCGGGCAAGAGACCCAGTACTTC CASSLAVGLPGQETQYF
TRBJ1-1 . TRBV20-1 . TGCAGTGCTAGAGATAGGGGGTATGCTTTCTTT CSARDRGYAFF
TRBJ2-1 TRBD2 TRBV14 . TGTGCCAGCAGCCAAGATCAGGACGGCGGGAGGGCACATTCTGAGCAGTTCTTC CASSQDQDGGRAHSEQFF
TRBJ1-2 . TRBV6-4 once TGTGCCAGCAGGGTCATACAGGGATACTATGGCTACACCTTC CASRVIQGYYGYTF
TRBJ2-2 . TRBV2 . TGTGCCAGCAGTGCAGGGCCCCCGGGCACCGGGGAGCTGTTTTTT CASSAGPPGTGELFF
TRBJ2-3 . TRBV6-1 . TGTGCCAGCAGCAGCGGCACAGATACGCAGTATTTT CASSSGTDTQYF
TRBJ2-1 . TRBV6-5 . TGTGCCAGCAGTTCGAGAACGGGCGGGGTGTACAATGAGCAGTTCTTC CASSSRTGGVYNEQFF
TRBJ1-2 TRBD1 TRBV27 . TGTGCCAGCAGTCCAAGAGGGGGCTACCGAAACTATGGCTACACCTTC CASSPRGGYRNYGYTF